These 19 T cell receptor beta chains were sequenced from one sample in a study of molecular identifiers for immune sequencing clone quantification (dated 2018 in TCRdb). The library was prepared using PCR. For sequencing, a NextSeq 500 was employed. The public reads were reprocessed in TCRdb via fastp at Q25 and MiXCR, keeping in-frame beta chains. Records with the same CDR3 protein are collapsed into one entry carrying the most frequent genes and DNA. The sample has roughly 630,000 distinct CDR3 sequences on record, around 25% of them singletons. 0.6% to 0.9% of the sample goes to the ten largest clones. Sequencing used naive CD8+ T cells from blood, with Jurkat cell RNA spiked in. The cell subset or site label of this sample denotes: FACS-sorted CD8+CD4-CCR7+CD45RA+ naive T cells. Every receptor here comes from a human donor in good health. Some libraries in this study had Jurkat cell RNA spiked in.

This clonotype was counted between two and nine times. The junction and the germline gene differ at one end; a read error may be behind it. The chain links TRBV9 to TRBJ2-3, with a possible D match to TRBD2 (6 bases). The V gene's germline CDR1 is SGDLS and CDR2 YYNGEE. The CDR3 has 19 amino acids. DNA for the CDR3: TGTGCCGGCAGCGGCCCTCGGAGGGGCCCTTACCGTGTCACAGATACGCAGTATTTT. Translated: CAGSGPRRGPYRVTDTQYF.

The chain combines TRBV2 with TRBJ2-1; TRBD1 or TRBD2 may be the D gene (5 bases each). Germline assignment: CDR1 SNHLY and CDR2 FYNNEI. Trimming left V 8 bases short and J 1 base short, with 15 bases between. This CDR3 is built from 15 residues. The CDR3 DNA is TGTGCCAGCCCAGGGCAGGGAGAATCCTACAATGAGCAGTTCTTC. Its protein is CASPGQGESYNEQFF.

On this clonotype itself: A much bigger clone sits one base away, suggesting this may be a read error. V usage is TRBV6-5 and J usage is TRBJ2-1; D gene ambiguous. Germline V CDR1 and CDR2: MNHEY, SVGAGI. CDR3 length: 15 residues. DNA for the CDR3: TGTGCCAGCAGTTACTCGACGTCCTCCTACAATGGGCAGTTCTTC. Its protein product is CASSYSTSSYNGQFF.

The V and J genes are TRBV6-5 and TRBJ1-1; 10 bases are a match to TRBD1. Germline CDR1 MNHEY, CDR2 SVGAGI. Trimming took 5 bases from V and 7 from J; bases not matched to a gene: 7. CDR3 length equals 14 residues. Here the CDR3 DNA reads TGTGCCAGCAGTCACCCGGGGACAGGGGATGAAGCTTTCTTT. Translated: CASSHPGTGDEAFF.

Worth noting for this clonotype: A much larger clone is a single base away; this may be a read error. This chain joins TRBV20-1 and TRBJ2-7; 7 nucleotides match TRBD2. CDR1 and CDR2 from the germline V gene are DFQATT and SNEGSKA (reference sequence). The CDR3 sequence is 13 residues long. J lost 2 bases, V lost 3 bases, and 4 bases had no gene match. The CDR3 coding sequence is TGCAGTGCTAGTCCCCGGGGGGCCTACGAGCAGTACTTC. This codes for CSASPRGAYEQYF.

The table lists this clonotype with many counts. The chain combines TRBV19 with TRBJ2-3; TRBD1 agrees at 9 bases. The V and J ends lost 5 bases and 5 bases, in that order; junction bases with no gene match: 8. This CDR3 is built from 15 residues. Germline CDR1 is LNHDA and CDR2 is SQIVND (reference sequence). The CDR3 bases are TGTGCCAGTAGTCCCCGGACAGGGGCGGGAGATACGCAGTATTTT. Encoded protein: CASSPRTGAGDTQYF.

This clonotype appeared many times. The junction departs from germline at one end; a sequencing error may be responsible. This chain joins TRBV7-6 and TRBJ2-6; D is ambiguous. Germline V gene data show CDR1 as SGHVS and CDR2 as FNYEAQ. The CDR3 consists of 14 residues. CDR3 DNA sequence: TGTGCCAGCAGCTCCCTCTCTGTGGCCAACGTCCTGACTTTC. Translation: CASSSLSVANVLTF.

A remark on this clonotype: With a much larger clone just one base away, this may be a read error. This sequence joins TRBV20-1 and TRBJ2-3; possibly TRBD1 or TRBD2 for D (5 bases each). Trimming cost V 1 base and J 3 bases, with 14 bases left between them. The germline gives CDR1 DFQATT, CDR2 SNEGSKA (reference sequence). The CDR3 has 15 amino acids. The CDR3 coding sequence is TGCAGTGCTAGAGCTGGGGACGGATCTACAGATACGCAGTATTTT. As protein: CSARAGDGSTDTQYF.

This clonotype was counted many times. The chain employs TRBV20-1 and TRBJ2-3, with 12 bases identical to TRBD2. CDR3 length: 17 residues. CDR1 and CDR2 (germline): DFQATT, SNEGSKA (reference sequence). V gave up 0 bases and J gave up 6 bases; unmatched junction bases: 10. The CDR3, as DNA: TGCAGTGCTAGAGATGTGCTAGCGGGAGGGCCCGTGGATACGCAGTATTTT. This gives the protein CSARDVLAGGPVDTQYF.

J is TRBJ1-5 and V is TRBV5-8; no firm D call. Germline CDR1 and CDR2: SGHTS and YDEGEE. Trimming pared 5 bases from V and 11 bases from J, leaving 20 bases between. There are 14 residues in the CDR3. The CDR3 bases are TGTGCCAGCAGTCCCCGGACCTCCGAAGGGTCCCAGCATTTT. Its translation is CASSPRTSEGSQHF.

Worth noting for this clonotype: A much bigger clone sits one base away, suggesting this may be a read error. V and J are TRBV5-6 and TRBJ1-1, with D tentatively TRBD1 (5 bases). The CDR3 loop spans 15 amino acids. Germline CDR1 reads SGHDT; CDR2 reads YYEEEE. V shed 4 bases and J shed 0 bases, with 13 bases lying between them. In DNA form, the CDR3 reads TGTGCCAGCAGCCTATACGGGGCCCTGAACACTGAAGCTTTCTTT. Amino acid sequence: CASSLYGALNTEAFF.

This clonotype was counted between two and nine times. The chain recombines TRBV14 with TRBJ1-2; 7 nucleotides align to TRBD1. The germline CDR1 and CDR2 sequences are SGHDN and FVKESK. The CDR3 is 15 amino acids. The V gene end was trimmed by 3 bases and the J gene end by 8 bases; junction bases not matched to a gene: 12. The CDR3 region has the DNA TGTGCCAGCAGCCAGAGGACAGGATTCTTGGAGGGCTACACCTTC. Its translation is CASSQRTGFLEGYTF.

This chain connects TRBV30 to TRBJ1-5; D is unclear. The germline gives CDR1 GTSNPN, CDR2 SVGIG (reference sequence). The V end lost 0 bases, the J end lost 6 bases, and 9 bases lay between the germline ends. This CDR3 region has 13 residues. CDR3 protein: CAWSVADIQPQHF. The CDR3, as DNA: TGTGCCTGGAGTGTAGCAGATATTCAGCCCCAGCATTTT.

This clonotype has more than one count but fewer than ten. The rearrangement joins TRBV4-2 to TRBJ2-3, with D perhaps TRBD1 or TRBD2 (5 bases each). The CDR3 spans 18 residues. Trimming shortened V by 0 bases and J by 4 bases, and 20 bases separated the two germline ends. CDR1 LGHNA and CDR2 YNFKEQ come from the germline V gene. CDR3 loop: CASSQEGDWAGLADTQYF. The CDR3 nucleotides read TGTGCCAGCAGCCAAGAGGGGGATTGGGCGGGTCTCGCAGATACGCAGTATTTT.

This clonotype was seen many times. V usage is TRBV4-2 and J usage is TRBJ2-3; no firm D call. V was pared by 0 bases and J by 3 bases, with 13 bases between. Germline V CDR1 and CDR2: LGHNA, YNFKEQ. This CDR3 is built from 16 residues. The CDR3 nucleotides read TGTGCCAGCAGCCAAGAGGTGACCTATGCAACAGATACGCAGTATTTT. It codes for CASSQEVTYATDTQYF.

A single count supports this clonotype. Since a much larger clone is just one base distant, this may be a read error. V and J are TRBV4-2 and TRBJ1-2; tentatively, D is TRBD1 (6 bases). Germline V gene lookup returns CDR1 LGHNA and CDR2 YNFKEQ. The CDR3 is 15 residues long. The CDR3 DNA is TGTGCCAGCAGCCAAGGTACTCGGACAGTCTATGGCTCCACCTTC. Encoded protein: CASSQGTRTVYGSTF.

The chain joins TRBV7-6 to TRBJ2-3, with 8 bases fitting TRBD2. The germline V gene has CDR1 SGHVS and CDR2 FNYEAQ. The CDR3 totals 15 residues. With 5 bases clipped from V and 2 bases from J, the junction kept 6 bases outside the gene matches. The CDR3 nucleotides are TGTGCCAGCAGCGCCGGGACTAGGAACACAGATACGCAGTATTTT. Its protein product is CASSAGTRNTDTQYF.

This clonotype was counted ten times or more. V is TRBV2 and J is TRBJ2-2, with 8 positions matching TRBD2. Losses at the gene ends were 7 bases for V and 3 bases for J; bases not matched to a gene: 10. Germline values: CDR1 SNHLY, CDR2 FYNNEI. The CDR3 runs to 16 residues. Here the CDR3 reads CASIPEPGLDTGELFF. The CDR3 region has the DNA TGTGCCAGCATCCCGGAACCGGGACTAGACACCGGGGAGCTGTTTTTT.

As concerns this clonotype: A much bigger clone sits one base away, suggesting this may be a read error. The chain employs TRBV20-1 and TRBJ1-1; maybe TRBD1 (5 bases). This CDR3 contains 14 residues. Germline CDR1 reads DFQATT; CDR2 reads SNEGSKA (reference sequence). The CDR3 nucleotides are TGCAGTGCTAGTAGTAACAGGTGGAACACTGTAGCTTTCTTT. It is translated as CSASSNRWNTVAFF.